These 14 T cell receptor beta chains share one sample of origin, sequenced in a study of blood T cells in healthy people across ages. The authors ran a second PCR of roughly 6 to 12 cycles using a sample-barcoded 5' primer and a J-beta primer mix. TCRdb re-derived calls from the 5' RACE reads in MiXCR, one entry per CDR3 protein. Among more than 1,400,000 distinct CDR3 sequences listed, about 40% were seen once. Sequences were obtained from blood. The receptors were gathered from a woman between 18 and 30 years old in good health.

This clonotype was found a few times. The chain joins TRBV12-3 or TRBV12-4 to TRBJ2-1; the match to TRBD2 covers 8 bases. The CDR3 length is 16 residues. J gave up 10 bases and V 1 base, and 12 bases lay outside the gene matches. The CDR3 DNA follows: TGTGCCAGCAGTTTAGGGAAAACTAGCGGCGGTCCCGAGCAGTTCTTC. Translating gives CASSLGKTSGGPEQFF.

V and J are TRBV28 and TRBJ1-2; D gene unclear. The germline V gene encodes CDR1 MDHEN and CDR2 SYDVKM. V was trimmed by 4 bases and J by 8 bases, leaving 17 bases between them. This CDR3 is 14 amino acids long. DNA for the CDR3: TGTGCCAGCAGTTATAAAGGCTCGACGAACGGCTACACCTTC. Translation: CASSYKGSTNGYTF.

CDR3 in DNA: TGTGCCAGCAGCCTTCTCGGAGGACAGGGAAGAAGTGGCTACACCTTC. Translated: CASSLLGGQGRSGYTF. The chain is built from TRBV3-1 and TRBJ1-2; 8 bases fit TRBD1. Germline lookup yields CDR1 LGHDT and CDR2 YNNKEL (reference sequence). The CDR3 totals 16 residues. V was pared by 4 bases and J by 7 bases, with 14 bases of the junction left unmatched.

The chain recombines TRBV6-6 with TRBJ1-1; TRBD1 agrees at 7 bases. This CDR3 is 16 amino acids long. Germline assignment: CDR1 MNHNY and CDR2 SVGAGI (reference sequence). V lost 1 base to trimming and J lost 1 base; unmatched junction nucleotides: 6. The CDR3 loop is CASSYFLRGENTEAFF. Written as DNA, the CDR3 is TGTGCCAGCAGTTACTTTCTCAGGGGGGAGAACACTGAAGCTTTCTTT.

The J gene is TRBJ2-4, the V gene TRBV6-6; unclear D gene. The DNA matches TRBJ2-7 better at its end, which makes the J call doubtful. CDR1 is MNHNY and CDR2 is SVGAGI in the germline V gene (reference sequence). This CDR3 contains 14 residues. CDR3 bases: TGTGCCAGCAAAAACAGCGCCACCACCTACGAGCAGTACTTC. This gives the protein CASKNSATTYEQYF.

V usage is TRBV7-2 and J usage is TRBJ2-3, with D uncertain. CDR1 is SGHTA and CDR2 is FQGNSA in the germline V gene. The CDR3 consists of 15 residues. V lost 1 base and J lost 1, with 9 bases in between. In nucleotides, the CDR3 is TGTGCCAGCAGCTTAGACTCGGCGGGCACAGATACGCAGTATTTT. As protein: CASSLDSAGTDTQYF. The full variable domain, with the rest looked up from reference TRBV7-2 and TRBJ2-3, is GAGVSQSPSNKVTEKGKDVELRCDPISGHTALYWYRQSLGQGLEFLIYFQGNSAPDKSGLPSDRFSAERTGGSVSTLTIQRTQQEDSAVYLCASSLDSAGTDTQYFGPGTRLTVL.

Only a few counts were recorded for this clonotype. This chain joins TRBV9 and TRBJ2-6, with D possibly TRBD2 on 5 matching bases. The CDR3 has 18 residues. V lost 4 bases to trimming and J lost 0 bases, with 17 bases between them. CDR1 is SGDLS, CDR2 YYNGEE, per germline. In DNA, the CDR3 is TGTGCCAGCAGCCTTGGAGACTACTACTTCTCTGGGGCCAACGTCCTGACTTTC. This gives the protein CASSLGDYYFSGANVLTF.

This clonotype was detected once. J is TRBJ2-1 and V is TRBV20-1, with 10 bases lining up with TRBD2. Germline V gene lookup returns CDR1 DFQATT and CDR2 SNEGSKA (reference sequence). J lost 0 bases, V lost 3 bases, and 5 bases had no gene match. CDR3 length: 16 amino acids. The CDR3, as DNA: TGCAGTGCTAGGGGAGCGGGGGGGAGCTCCTACAATGAGCAGTTCTTC. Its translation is CSARGAGGSSYNEQFF.

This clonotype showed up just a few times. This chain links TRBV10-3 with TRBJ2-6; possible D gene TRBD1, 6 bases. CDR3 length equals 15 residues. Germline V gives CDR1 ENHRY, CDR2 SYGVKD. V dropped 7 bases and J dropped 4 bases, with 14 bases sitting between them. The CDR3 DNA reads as TGTGCCATCACCGATGGGGGCTTCGGGGCCAACGTCCTGACTTTC. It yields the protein CAITDGGFGANVLTF.

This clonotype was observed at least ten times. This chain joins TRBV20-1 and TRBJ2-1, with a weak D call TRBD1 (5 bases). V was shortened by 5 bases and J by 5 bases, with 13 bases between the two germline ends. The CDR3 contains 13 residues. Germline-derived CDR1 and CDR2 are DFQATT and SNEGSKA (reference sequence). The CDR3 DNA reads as TGCAGTGCTGGTGGGGCCGAACACAATGAGCAGTTCTTC. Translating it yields CSAGGAEHNEQFF.

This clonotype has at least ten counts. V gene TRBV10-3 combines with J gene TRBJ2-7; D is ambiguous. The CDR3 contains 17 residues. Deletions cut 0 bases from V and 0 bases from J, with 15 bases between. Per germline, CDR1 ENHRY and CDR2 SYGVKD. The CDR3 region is CAISESGLPSSSYEQYF. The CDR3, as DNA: TGTGCCATCAGTGAGTCGGGTCTTCCAAGTAGCTCCTACGAGCAGTACTTC.

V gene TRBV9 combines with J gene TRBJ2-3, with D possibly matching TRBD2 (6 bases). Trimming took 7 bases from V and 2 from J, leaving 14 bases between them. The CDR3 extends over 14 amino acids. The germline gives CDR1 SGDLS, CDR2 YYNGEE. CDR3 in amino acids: CASGIGGATDTQYF. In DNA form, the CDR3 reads TGTGCCAGCGGGATCGGGGGAGCCACAGATACGCAGTATTTT.

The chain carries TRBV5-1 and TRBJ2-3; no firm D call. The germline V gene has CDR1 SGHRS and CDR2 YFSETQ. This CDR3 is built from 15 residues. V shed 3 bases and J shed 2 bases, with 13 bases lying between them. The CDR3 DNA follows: TGCGCCAGCAGCTGGGCCGGCCAGGACACAGATACGCAGTATTTT. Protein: CASSWAGQDTDTQYF. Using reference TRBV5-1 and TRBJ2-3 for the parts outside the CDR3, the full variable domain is KAGVTQTPRYLIKTRGQQVTLSCSPISGHRSVSWYQQTPGQGLQFLFEYFSETQRNKGNFPGRFSGRQFSNSRSEMNVSTLELGDSALYLCASSWAGQDTDTQYFGPGTRLTVL.

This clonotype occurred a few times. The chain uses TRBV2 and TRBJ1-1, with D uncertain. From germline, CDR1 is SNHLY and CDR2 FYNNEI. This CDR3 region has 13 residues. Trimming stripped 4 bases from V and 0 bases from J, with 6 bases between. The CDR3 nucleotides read TGTGCCAGCAGTGTACTGATGAACACTGAAGCTTTCTTT. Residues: CASSVLMNTEAFF.